This is a list of T cell receptor beta chains from one sample in a study of a mutant IDH1 vaccine in newly diagnosed glioma. The repertoire was sequenced with immunoSEQ multiplex PCR; TCRdb's copy has only in-frame clones and lacks some. This sample has some 60,000 clones, with roughly 81% found just once. These receptors have no known antigen. Specimen: PBMCs, collected from a glioma patient whose treatment included an IDH1 peptide vaccine. The source is a man aged 40-49 years with glioma. The CDR3 runs from the conserved cysteine through the conserved F or W. A D gene is named only where the DNA matches it firmly. For some rows the clone size is stated as once, few or many, or as a class when expanded; others skip it.

cdr3_aa: CASSGTPWTAYEQYF
cdr3_nt: TGTGCCAGCAGTGGGACTCCCTGGACAGCCTACGAGCAGTACTTC
d_call: NA
j_call: TRBJ2-7
clone_size: NA
v_call: TRBV6-1

cdr3_aa: CASSMPGTGGAYGYTF
cdr3_nt: TGTGCCAGTAGTATGCCCGGGACAGGGGGTGCCTATGGCTACACCTTC
d_call: TRBD1
j_call: TRBJ1-2
clone_size: NA
v_call: TRBV19

cdr3_aa: CASRRAGPRSITYEQYF
cdr3_nt: TGTGCCAGCAGGAGAGCTGGCCCTAGGAGCATAACCTACGAGCAGTACTTC
d_call: NA
j_call: TRBJ2-7
clone_size: NA
v_call: TRBV5-6

cdr3_aa: CASSSAGGAGDTQYF
cdr3_nt: TGTGCCAGCAGCTCAGCGGGTGGGGCCGGAGATACGCAGTATTTT
d_call: NA
j_call: TRBJ2-3
clone_size: NA
v_call: TRBV11-2

cdr3_aa: CASSTSVSYEQYF
cdr3_nt: TGTGCCAGCAGTACTAGCGTTTCCTACGAGCAGTACTTC
d_call: TRBD2
j_call: TRBJ2-7
clone_size: NA
v_call: TRBV25-1

cdr3_aa: CASTLGGGEAFF
cdr3_nt: TGTGCCAGCACCCTAGGGGGTGGTGAAGCTTTCTTT
d_call: NA
j_call: TRBJ1-1
clone_size: NA
v_call: TRBV6-5

cdr3_aa: CASQTNVQETQYF
cdr3_nt: TGTGCCAGTCAGACGAACGTCCAAGAGACCCAGTACTTC
d_call: NA
j_call: TRBJ2-5
clone_size: NA
v_call: TRBV5-4

cdr3_aa: CASSFPTAYEQYF
cdr3_nt: TGTGCCAGCAGTTTTCCAACGGCGTACGAGCAGTACTTC
d_call: NA
j_call: TRBJ2-7
clone_size: NA
v_call: TRBV28

cdr3_aa: CASSSSPQGIEQFF
cdr3_nt: TGCGCCAGCAGCTCAAGCCCGCAGGGGATTGAGCAGTTCTTC
d_call: NA
j_call: TRBJ2-1
clone_size: NA
v_call: TRBV5-1

cdr3_aa: CASSGTVSGYQPQHF
cdr3_nt: TGTGCCAGCAGTGGGACTGTTTCGGGATATCAGCCCCAGCATTTT
d_call: NA
j_call: TRBJ1-5
clone_size: NA
v_call: TRBV28

cdr3_aa: CASRTGGGPWAGELFF
cdr3_nt: TGTGCCAGCCGCACAGGCGGCGGACCGTGGGCCGGGGAGCTGTTTTTT
d_call: NA
j_call: TRBJ2-2
clone_size: NA
v_call: TRBV18

cdr3_aa: CASSLGKPSTDTQYF
cdr3_nt: TGTGCCAGCAGTTTGGGGAAACCAAGCACAGATACGCAGTATTTT
d_call: NA
j_call: TRBJ2-3
clone_size: few
v_call: TRBV6-6